This entry lists 15 T cell receptor beta chains sequenced from one sample in a study of CD8+ T cells in alopecia areata. Regarding treatment: oral pan-JAK inhibitor, 5-10 mg twice daily. Isolated RNA was reverse transcribed into cDNA used as the sequencing template. Clones were read by immunoSEQ multiplex PCR, and TCRdb kept only the in-frame ones, dropping some. The table lists about 280,000 clones, roughly 64% of them singletons. This material consisted of CD4+ T cells sorted from blood, taken at week 24, from a patient treated with tofacitinib. These receptors were taken from a human donor with alopecia areata.

This clone was counted at least ten times. This chain's CDR3 is CSVLARGPNTEAFF. Written as DNA, the CDR3 is TGCAGCGTTCTCGCTCGCGGCCCGAACACTGAAGCTTTCTTT. The gene calls are TRBV29-1 and TRBJ1-1; D unresolved. From germline, CDR1 is SQVTM and CDR2 ANQGSEA. Deletions cut 5 bases from V and 1 base from J, with 14 bases between. The CDR3 covers 14 residues.

The chain has TRBV30 and TRBJ2-5, with D perhaps matching TRBD1 or TRBD2 (5 bases each). The CDR3 extends over 12 amino acids. Trimming pared 8 bases from V and 5 bases from J, leaving 15 bases between. Per germline, CDR1 GTSNPN and CDR2 SVGIG (reference sequence). The CDR3 bases are TGTGCCAGGGACGAGGGTCAGGAGACCCAGTACTTC. Translated, it gives CARDEGQETQYF.

The chain employs TRBV5-1 and TRBJ2-3; 8 nucleotides agree with TRBD1. Germline CDR1 and CDR2: SGHRS and YFSETQ. The V and J ends lost 2 bases and 4 bases, in that order; junction bases with no gene match: 9. The CDR3 totals 16 residues. The CDR3 spells CASSFGARQGSDTQYF. CDR3 bases: TGCGCCAGCAGCTTTGGGGCTCGACAGGGGTCAGATACGCAGTATTTT. Full variable domain (outside the CDR3, taken from reference TRBV5-1 and TRBJ2-3): KAGVTQTPRYLIKTRGQQVTLSCSPISGHRSVSWYQQTPGQGLQFLFEYFSETQRNKGNFPGRFSGRQFSNSRSEMNVSTLELGDSALYLCASSFGARQGSDTQYFGPGTRLTVL.

The chain employs TRBV28 and TRBJ2-7; weak D call: TRBD2 (6 bases). From germline, CDR1 is MDHEN and CDR2 SYDVKM. The ends were cut back, 7 bases at V and 8 bases at J, with 18 bases in the middle. CDR3 length: 13 residues. The CDR3 nucleotides are TGTGCCAGCACCTCGACCGTTGGGGGGAAGCAGTACTTC. This codes for CASTSTVGGKQYF.

The chain combines TRBV29-1 with TRBJ1-2, with TRBD1 matching 9 bases. The CDR3 is 17 residues long. V shed 3 bases and J 1 base; nucleotides not matched to a gene: 12. Germline V gene lookup returns CDR1 SQVTM and CDR2 ANQGSEA. The CDR3 coding sequence is TGCAGCGTTGACCCGGGACAGGGAAGGGGGTATAACTATGGCTACACCTTC. Translation: CSVDPGQGRGYNYGYTF.

The rearrangement links TRBV2 to TRBJ1-2; D is uncertain. Germline loops: CDR1 SNHLY, CDR2 FYNNEI. The V end was cut by 7 bases, the J end by 11 bases, with 20 bases between. The CDR3 has 13 residues. CDR3 coding DNA: TGTGCCAGCACGAGGGAATCAGCTATAGATTACACCTTC. Translated: CASTRESAIDYTF.

DNA for the CDR3: TGTGCCAGCAGTTTCCCACAGGGGGCCTCCAATCAGCCCCAGCATTTT. Translated: CASSFPQGASNQPQHF. The chain combines TRBV28 with TRBJ1-5, with 9 nucleotides matching TRBD1. V dropped 3 bases and J dropped 3; count of bases not matched to a gene: 6. The CDR3 spans 16 residues. CDR1 and CDR2 (germline): MDHEN, SYDVKM.

This rearrangement joins TRBV4-2 to TRBJ2-1; TRBD2 might be the D (6 bases). Germline loops: CDR1 LGHNA, CDR2 YNFKEQ. The CDR3 has 14 amino acids. Between the trimmed V and J ends, which lost 0 bases and 6 bases, there was a span of 9 bases. CDR3 in amino acids: CASSQELAPNEQFF. In DNA, the CDR3 is TGTGCCAGCAGCCAAGAACTAGCTCCCAATGAGCAGTTCTTC.

V is TRBV2 and J is TRBJ1-6; D call uncertain. Germline values: CDR1 SNHLY, CDR2 FYNNEI. The CDR3 is 12 amino acids. The V end lost 8 bases, the J end lost 9 bases, and 11 bases lay between the germline ends. The CDR3 DNA reads as TGTGCCAGCCGGACTTGGAGTTCACCCCTCCACTTT. Protein product: CASRTWSSPLHF.

This clone was counted only a few times. The rearrangement links TRBV4-1 to TRBJ1-2; D is unclear. The CDR3 length is 15 residues. Germline V gene lookup returns CDR1 MGHRA and CDR2 YSYEKL. Trimming removed 3 bases from V and 0 bases from J, with 11 bases in between. For the CDR3, the DNA is TGCGCCAGCAGCCACCCCCCGGCCGCTAACTATGGCTACACCTTC. It codes for CASSHPPAANYGYTF.

V usage is TRBV29-1 and J usage is TRBJ1-5; D is ambiguous. Germline CDR1 SQVTM, CDR2 ANQGSEA. Trimming left V 4 bases short and J 3 bases short, with 10 bases between. This CDR3 spans 13 amino acids. The chain's CDR3 is CSVGSGFNQPQHF. The CDR3 nucleotides read TGCAGCGTTGGGTCTGGCTTCAATCAGCCCCAGCATTTT.

This clone was observed a few times. This chain joins TRBV14 and TRBJ2-2; TRBD1 aligns across 8 bases. With 5 bases clipped from V and 4 bases from J, the junction kept 6 bases outside the gene matches. This CDR3 region has 15 residues. Germline V gene lookup returns CDR1 SGHDN and CDR2 FVKESK. The CDR3 reads CASSSWTGSTGELFF. Written as DNA, the CDR3 is TGTGCCAGCAGCTCATGGACAGGGAGCACCGGGGAGCTGTTTTTT.

The chain is built from TRBV6-5 and TRBJ1-4; 9 bases line up with TRBD1. This CDR3 has 15 residues. The V segment lost 0 bases and the J segment 7 bases; nucleotides outside the gene matches: 3. The germline gives CDR1 MNHEY, CDR2 SVGAGI. The DNA of the CDR3 is TGTGCCAGCAGTTACTCGGGACAGGGTGGTGAAAAACTGTTTTTT. This gives the protein CASSYSGQGGEKLFF.

This clone was counted a single time. V is TRBV5-6 and J is TRBJ1-2; no clear D gene. The ends were cut back, 0 bases at V and 2 bases at J, with 14 bases in the middle. Germline CDR1 SGHDT, CDR2 YYEEEE. CDR3 size: 16 residues. The CDR3 here is CASSLVDPWSNYGYTF. In DNA form, the CDR3 reads TGTGCCAGCAGCTTGGTGGACCCCTGGAGCAACTATGGCTACACCTTC.

This rearrangement joins TRBV6-1 to TRBJ2-3; a possible D gene is TRBD2 (6 bases). Trimming stripped 2 bases from V and 1 base from J, with 13 bases between. The germline gives CDR1 MNHNS, CDR2 SASEGT. The CDR3 is 16 residues long. CDR3: CASSESAGRGTDTQYF. Here the CDR3 DNA reads TGTGCCAGCAGTGAATCAGCGGGTCGTGGCACAGATACGCAGTATTTT.